These 22 T cell receptor beta chains were all obtained from the same sample, sequenced in a study of T cells after yellow fever vaccination. TCRdb re-called the 5' RACE reads with MiXCR, one entry per CDR3 protein. The table lists 350,000 to 450,000 distinct CDR3 sequences, approximately 18% of them singletons. Sequenced here: PBMCs, sampled before the yellow fever booster vaccination. The source of these receptors is a man aged 18 to 35 who received the YFV17D yellow fever vaccine.

This clonotype showed up just a few times. This chain links TRBV5-6 with TRBJ2-3; no clear D gene. CDR3 length: 12 residues. The germline CDR1 and CDR2 sequences are SGHDT and YYEEEE. V lost 2 bases, J lost 7 bases, and 8 bases lay in between. Here the CDR3 reads CASSFEGYTQYF. CDR3 sequence (DNA): TGTGCCAGCAGCTTCGAAGGCTATACGCAGTATTTT. The full variable domain, rest sourced from reference TRBV5-6 and TRBJ2-3, is DAGVTQSPTHLIKTRGQQVTLRCSPKSGHDTVSWYQQALGQGPQFIFQYYEEEERQRGNFPDRFSGHQFPNYSSELNVNALLLGDSALYLCASSFEGYTQYFGPGTRLTVL.

J is TRBJ1-1 and V is TRBV7-2; 9 bases agree with TRBD1. Germline V CDR1 and CDR2: SGHTA, FQGNSA. The CDR3 loop spans 15 amino acids. J was trimmed by 8 bases and V by 2 bases; bases with no gene match: 9. In nucleotides, the CDR3 is TGTGCCAGCAGCTTATTAGGACAGGGGCCTGGGGAAGCTTTCTTT. Translating gives CASSLLGQGPGEAFF. Based on the CDR3 plus reference TRBV7-2 and TRBJ1-1, the full variable domain is GAGVSQSPSNKVTEKGKDVELRCDPISGHTALYWYRQSLGQGLEFLIYFQGNSAPDKSGLPSDRFSAERTGGSVSTLTIQRTQQEDSAVYLCASSLLGQGPGEAFFGQGTRLTVV.

This clonotype has only a few counts. The chain employs TRBV4-2 and TRBJ1-1; D remains unclear. The CDR3 is 17 residues long. Between the trimmed V and J ends, which lost 2 bases and 4 bases, there was a span of 20 bases. Germline V gene data show CDR1 as LGHNA and CDR2 as YNFKEQ. In DNA form, the CDR3 reads TGTGCCAGCAGCCAACAATTGGATCCGACCACGAGCACTGAAGCTTTCTTT. Residues: CASSQQLDPTTSTEAFF.

The gene calls are TRBV6-4 and TRBJ2-5; D might be TRBD1 or TRBD2, each matching 5 bases. Germline lookup yields CDR1 MRHNA and CDR2 SNTAGT. V was cut by 2 bases and J by 0 bases, with 13 bases left in between. The length of the CDR3 is 16 residues. CDR3 in amino acids: CASSDGASSYQETQYF. The CDR3 nucleotides read TGTGCCAGCAGTGACGGGGCTAGCTCGTACCAAGAGACCCAGTACTTC.

This clonotype showed up just once. This chain links TRBV30 with TRBJ2-1, with 7 bases aligning to TRBD2. The CDR3 runs to 16 residues. Per the germline V gene, CDR1 is GTSNPN and CDR2 is SVGIG (reference sequence). With V trimmed by 2 bases and J by 6 bases, 13 bases remained unmatched. The CDR3 sequence is CAWSKAARGVGNEQFF. The CDR3 DNA follows: TGTGCCTGGAGTAAGGCGGCCCGGGGGGTTGGCAATGAGCAGTTCTTC.

This sequence joins TRBV4-1 and TRBJ1-1; D not certain. Trimming took off 1 base at V and 1 base at J, with 10 bases between the two ends. Germline V gene lookup returns CDR1 MGHRA and CDR2 YSYEKL. The CDR3 extends over 15 amino acids. The CDR3 reads CASSQVGQENTEAFF. CDR3 DNA: TGCGCCAGCAGCCAAGTCGGGCAGGAGAACACTGAAGCTTTCTTT.

The chain has TRBV5-4 and TRBJ2-3, with 10 bases lining up with TRBD2. This CDR3 spans 16 amino acids. CDR1 and CDR2 (germline): SGHNT, YYREEE (reference sequence). Trimming removed 4 bases from V and 4 bases from J; junction bases left unmatched: 9. The CDR3 region is CASSPKRGGVADTQYF. Written as DNA, the CDR3 is TGTGCCAGCAGCCCAAAGCGGGGGGGCGTCGCAGATACGCAGTATTTT.

The gene calls are TRBV6-5 and TRBJ2-1, with 10 bases fitting TRBD1. Germline lookup yields CDR1 MNHEY and CDR2 SVGAGI. There are 15 residues in the CDR3. V was clipped by 6 bases and J by 6 bases; unmatched bases: 8. CDR3: CASSRTGTGVNEQFF. CDR3 DNA: TGTGCCAGCAGCCGAACCGGGACAGGGGTCAATGAGCAGTTCTTC.

This clonotype was seen only a few times. V gene TRBV30 combines with J gene TRBJ1-6; perhaps TRBD1 as D (5 bases). The CDR3 sequence is 13 residues long. From germline, CDR1 is GTSNPN and CDR2 SVGIG (reference sequence). The ends were cut back, 3 bases at V and 7 bases at J, with 10 bases in the middle. CDR3 amino acids: CAWSPGLNSPLHF. The CDR3 DNA sequence: TGTGCCTGGAGCCCGGGACTAAATTCACCCCTCCACTTT.

The chain is built from TRBV3-1 and TRBJ1-2; no clear D. Germline loops: CDR1 LGHDT, CDR2 YNNKEL (reference sequence). V lost 1 base to trimming and J lost 8 bases, with 17 bases between them. The CDR3 is made up of 15 amino acids. The CDR3 sequence: CASSQGRTARGGYTF. The CDR3 nucleotides are TGTGCCAGCAGCCAAGGTCGGACCGCACGAGGGGGCTACACCTTC.

The table lists this clonotype with a few counts. The genes are TRBV4-3 and TRBJ1-2; TRBD1 matches 7 bases. Germline loops: CDR1 LGHNA, CDR2 YSLEER. Trimming at V came to 3 bases and at J to 8 bases, leaving 9 bases not matched to a gene. CDR3 size: 14 residues. As DNA, the CDR3 is TGCGCCAGCAGCCAGTACAGGGGAAGTGGCGGCTACACCTTC. This codes for CASSQYRGSGGYTF.

The J gene is TRBJ2-5, the V gene TRBV15; TRBD2 is a possible D gene (5 bases). Germline CDR1 LNHNV, CDR2 YYDKDF (reference sequence). V lost 0 bases and J lost 5, with 13 bases in between. The CDR3 covers 15 residues. Here the CDR3 reads CATSRDLEVVETQYF. Here the CDR3 DNA reads TGTGCCACCAGCAGAGATTTGGAGGTGGTGGAGACCCAGTACTTC. The complete variable domain, with remaining parts taken from reference TRBV15 and TRBJ2-5, reads DAMVIQNPRYQVTQFGKPVTLSCSQTLNHNVMYWYQQKSSQAPKLLFHYYDKDFNNEADTPDNFQSRRPNTSFCFLDIRSPGLGDTAMYLCATSRDLEVVETQYFGPGTRLLVL.

There are a few counts of this clonotype. J is TRBJ1-1 and V is TRBV15, with 7 nucleotides matching TRBD1. Germline V gene data show CDR1 as LNHNV and CDR2 as YYDKDF (reference sequence). J gave up 4 bases and V 1 base, and 9 bases lay outside the gene matches. CDR3 length: 16 residues. In nucleotides, the CDR3 is TGTGCCACCAGCAGAGCGCCCGGGCAGGGGGGCACTGAAGCTTTCTTT. Translating gives CATSRAPGQGGTEAFF.

This clonotype was found many times. The V gene is TRBV10-3, the J gene TRBJ2-6; TRBD1 matches 11 bases. V dropped 6 bases and J dropped 1; count of bases not matched to a gene: 2. The germline CDR1 and CDR2 sequences are ENHRY and SYGVKD. This CDR3 spans 16 amino acids. CDR3 amino acids: CAISGTGGSGANVLTF. The CDR3 nucleotides are TGTGCCATCAGCGGGACAGGGGGATCTGGGGCCAACGTCCTGACTTTC.

This clonotype was detected a few times. This chain connects TRBV15 to TRBJ2-4, with D perhaps TRBD2 (6 bases). The CDR3 loop spans 15 amino acids. Germline V CDR1 and CDR2: LNHNV, YYDKDF (reference sequence). Trimming removed 2 bases at V and 8 bases at J, with 16 bases between. The CDR3 sequence is CATSRLGLYGDIQYF. The CDR3, as DNA: TGTGCCACCAGCAGATTGGGACTTTACGGGGACATTCAGTACTTC.

The V call is TRBV10-3, the J call TRBJ2-7, with TRBD2 as a possible D gene (6 bases). V gave up 6 bases and J gave up 0 bases, with 9 bases separating them. The germline V gene has CDR1 ENHRY and CDR2 SYGVKD. The CDR3 totals 13 residues. The CDR3 loop is CAIRGDSSYEQYV. The CDR3 nucleotides read TGTGCCATCAGGGGGGACTCCTCCTACGAGCAGTACGTC.

This clonotype has more than one count but fewer than ten. The chain combines TRBV27 with TRBJ1-1; D is undetermined. Looked up from germline, CDR1 is MNHEY and CDR2 is SMNVEV (reference sequence). The CDR3 is made up of 13 amino acids. V shed 3 bases and J shed 2 bases, with 7 bases lying between them. The CDR3: CASSFQYNTEAFF. Here the CDR3 DNA reads TGTGCCAGCAGTTTTCAGTACAACACTGAAGCTTTCTTT.

The rearrangement links TRBV7-2 to TRBJ2-5, with TRBD1 matching 8 bases. Germline values: CDR1 SGHTA, CDR2 FQGNSA. V was pared by 5 bases and J by 12 bases, with 14 bases of the junction left unmatched. The CDR3 length is 14 residues. The CDR3 sequence is CASSTRGVWDRKYF. DNA for the CDR3: TGTGCCAGCAGCACCAGGGGAGTTTGGGACAGGAAGTACTTC.

This clonotype was found a few times. The chain uses TRBV6-6 and TRBJ1-5; 12 positions match TRBD1. The length of the CDR3 is 17 residues. The trim removed 6 bases at V and 4 bases at J, leaving 10 bases unmatched. Germline CDR1 reads MNHNY; CDR2 reads SVGAGI (reference sequence). CDR3 DNA: TGTGCCAGCAGCCGCTTGGGACAGGGGGCGCGAAATCAGCCCCAGCATTTT. Protein product: CASSRLGQGARNQPQHF.

V is TRBV7-9 and J is TRBJ2-7; TRBD1 is a possible D gene (5 bases). The CDR3 runs 14 residues. Germline CDR1 is SEHNR and CDR2 is FQNEAQ (reference sequence). V was cut by 0 bases and J by 5 bases, with 11 bases left in between. The CDR3 protein is CASSLAPGSNEQYF. The CDR3 DNA reads as TGTGCCAGCAGCTTAGCTCCAGGGTCAAACGAGCAGTACTTC. Looking up the rest from reference TRBV7-9 and TRBJ2-7 gives the full variable domain: DTGVSQNPRHKITKRGQNVTFRCDPISEHNRLYWYRQTLGQGPEFLTYFQNEAQLEKSRLLSDRFSAERPKGSFSTLEIQRTEQGDSAMYLCASSLAPGSNEQYFGPGTRLTVT.

This clonotype was seen repeatedly, ten times or more. The chain combines TRBV7-2 with TRBJ1-2, with D perhaps matching TRBD1 (5 bases). V lost 2 bases and J lost 7, with 17 bases in between. Germline V gene data show CDR1 as SGHTA and CDR2 as FQGNSA. The CDR3 has 15 residues. The CDR3 sequence is CASSLRGGGSGGYTF. DNA of the CDR3: TGTGCCAGCAGCTTACGGGGCGGGGGGAGTGGTGGCTACACCTTC.

In this sample, this clonotype turned up many times. This rearrangement joins TRBV4-2 to TRBJ1-2; D not certain. V lost 0 bases to trimming and J lost 8 bases, with 16 bases between them. Looked up from germline, CDR1 is LGHNA and CDR2 is YNFKEQ. The CDR3 length is 15 residues. In DNA form, the CDR3 reads TGTGCCAGCAGCCAAGATAAAGGTGCGGGAAGGGGCTACACCTTC. The encoded protein is CASSQDKGAGRGYTF.